These 10 T cell receptor beta chains came from one sample sequenced in a study of T cell repertoires in cytomegalovirus infection. These receptors have no identified antigens. MiXCR was run by TCRdb on the reads, yielding one entry per CDR3 protein. The sample gives about 830,000 distinct CDR3 sequences, roughly 33% of which show up once; roughly 12% is in the top ten. Sequenced here: cultured CD8+ T cells from PBMCs, sampled from culture after CMV antigen stimulation. Every receptor here comes from a human donor in good health (CMV status not recorded). Some clones in this sample may be carry-over from other donors' samples.

The rearrangement joins TRBV12-3 or TRBV12-4 to TRBJ1-1; TRBD1 matches 8 bases. V gave up 4 bases and J gave up 7 bases; unmatched junction bases: 5. The CDR3 runs to 13 residues. The CDR3 nucleotides are TGTGCCAGCAGTTGGACAGGGAGGGATGAAGCTTTCTTT. As protein: CASSWTGRDEAFF.

The chain employs TRBV7-9 and TRBJ1-5; no clear D. This CDR3 comprises 14 residues. Germline V gives CDR1 SEHNR, CDR2 FQNEAQ (reference sequence). Trimming removed 2 bases at V and 1 base at J, with 6 bases between. The CDR3 here is CASSLISSNQPQHF. The CDR3, as DNA: TGTGCCAGCAGCTTAATCTCGAGCAATCAGCCCCAGCATTTT.

The gene calls are TRBV7-6 and TRBJ2-7, with a tentative D call TRBD1 (5 bases). The CDR3 sequence is 13 residues long. V lost 4 bases and J lost 2, with 9 bases in between. In germline, CDR1 is SGHVS, CDR2 FNYEAQ. CDR3 nucleotides: TGTGCCAGCAGCTCTGGCAGGGCCTACGAGCAGTACGTC. Translated: CASSSGRAYEQYV.

This clonotype was recorded a few times. The rearrangement joins TRBV19 to TRBJ1-1, with D uncertain. Trimming took off 3 bases at V and 5 bases at J, with 10 bases between the two ends. Germline lookup yields CDR1 LNHDA and CDR2 SQIVND (reference sequence). The CDR3 sequence is 13 residues long. DNA of the CDR3: TGTGCCAGTAGTATCGGCAAAAAGACTGAAGCTTTCTTT. Residues: CASSIGKKTEAFF.

This clonotype occurred a few times. The CDR3: CASSQFPGTGANPEAFF. CDR3 DNA sequence: TGCGCCAGCAGCCAATTCCCCGGGACAGGGGCCAACCCTGAAGCTTTCTTT. The rearrangement joins TRBV4-1 to TRBJ1-1; 10 bases align to TRBD1. Germline CDR1 reads MGHRA; CDR2 reads YSYEKL. The CDR3 sequence is 17 residues long. Unmatched junction bases numbered 12, after V lost 2 bases and J lost 6 bases.

This clonotype was observed a handful of times. J is TRBJ2-7 and V is TRBV6-6; D not certain. The germline V gene encodes CDR1 MNHNY and CDR2 SVGAGI (reference sequence). CDR3 length: 15 residues. The V and J ends lost 5 bases and 4 bases respectively, with 18 bases between them. The CDR3 loop is CASSPRTAVFYEQYF. In DNA form, the CDR3 reads TGTGCCAGCAGTCCCCGGACGGCTGTGTTTTACGAGCAGTACTTC.

J is TRBJ2-7 and V is TRBV3-1; perhaps TRBD1 as D (6 bases). Trimming left V 2 bases short and J 3 bases short, with 8 bases between. Looked up from germline, CDR1 is LGHDT and CDR2 is YNNKEL (reference sequence). CDR3 length: 13 residues. The CDR3 sequence is CASSQSRGYEQYV. The CDR3 bases are TGTGCCAGCAGCCAATCCAGGGGCTACGAGCAGTACGTC.

The chain is built from TRBV7-3 and TRBJ2-2; TRBD1 matches at 9 bases. Germline CDR1 is SGHTA and CDR2 is FQGTGA. CDR3 length: 17 residues. V was clipped by 6 bases and J by 3 bases; unmatched bases: 11. In nucleotides, the CDR3 is TGTGCCAGCAGGCCCCGGGACAGGGAAGTTCACACCGGGGAGCTGTTTTTT. It is translated as CASRPRDREVHTGELFF.

This clonotype occurred a few times. The chain uses TRBV4-1 and TRBJ1-1; maybe TRBD1 (5 bases). V lost 1 base and J lost 2, with 8 bases in between. The CDR3 is made up of 14 amino acids. Germline V gene sequence: CDR1 MGHRA, CDR2 YSYEKL. The CDR3 DNA is TGCGCCAGCAGCCAAGGAGGGGATAACACTGAAGCTTTCTTT. Translated: CASSQGGDNTEAFF.

On this clonotype: Germline and junction disagree at one end, which may indicate a read error. The V gene is TRBV7-9, the J gene TRBJ2-7; D is uncertain. The length of the CDR3 is 13 residues. Per the germline V gene, CDR1 is SEHNR and CDR2 is FQNEAQ (reference sequence). In DNA, the CDR3 is TGTGTCAGCAGCCCCGGGTCTCCCCGAGAGCAGTACTTC. It is translated as CVSSPGSPREQYF.